The clone carrying this TCR beta chain was seen more than once but under ten times. The data belong to a study of blood T cell repertoires in COVID-19. Those designated as exposed participants met a COVID-19 case within 2 weeks before study entry. Trimming cost V 2 bases and J 2 bases, with 10 bases left between them. CDR1 and CDR2 (germline): MDHEN, SYDVKM. The length of the CDR3 is 14 residues. Original analysis: Counts of nucleated cells, estimated from reference gene primer amplification, were obtained. Libraries were prepared by immunoSEQ multiplex PCR; TCRdb keeps only in-frame clonotypes and omits some of them. That table is the source of V, J and clone size, and D and trimming were worked out from the DNA. Among about 140,000 clones, roughly four fifths were seen once, and the ten largest hold 1.5% to 2%.

This chain joins TRBV28 and TRBJ2-7; tentative D call: TRBD1 (6 bases). Sequencing was carried out using PBMCs or T cells enriched from blood (not recorded which). The receptor was isolated from a woman between 18 and 30 years old who had been exposed to COVID-19. The CDR3 DNA is TGTGCCAGCAGTTTACCCACAGGGACCTACGAGCAGTACTTC. It is translated as CASSLPTGTYEQYF.